Below are 9 T cell receptor beta chains sequenced from a single sample in a study of CD8+ T cells in alopecia areata. RNA extraction and reverse transcription yielded cDNA as sequencing template. The assay was immunoSEQ multiplex PCR, and TCRdb's table has in-frame clones only and misses some. The sample contains under 200,000 clones, just over 65% of which appear only once. Indicated treatment: oral pan-JAK inhibitor, 5-10 mg twice daily. The source was CD4+ T cells sorted from blood, collected at week 4, from a patient treated with tofacitinib. The receptors stem from a human donor with alopecia areata.

V is TRBV30 and J is TRBJ1-2; D call uncertain. Germline CDR1 reads GTSNPN; CDR2 reads SVGIG (reference sequence). V was shortened by 4 bases and J by 8 bases, with 11 bases between the two germline ends. The CDR3 covers 11 residues. CDR3 sequence: CAWKPWEGYTF. In nucleotides, the CDR3 is TGTGCCTGGAAACCCTGGGAGGGCTACACCTTC. Full variable domain (rest looked up from reference TRBV30 and TRBJ1-2): SQTIHQWPATLVQPVGSPLSLECTVEGTSNPNLYWYRQAAGRGLQLLFYSVGIGQISSEVPQNLSASRPQDRQFILSSKKLLLSDSGFYLCAWKPWEGYTFGSGTRLTVV.

This clone showed up just a few times. V and J are TRBV7-3 and TRBJ2-3; 9 positions agree with TRBD2. The CDR3 is 15 amino acids. Germline CDR1 SGHTA, CDR2 FQGTGA. The trim removed 5 bases at V and 0 bases at J, leaving 3 bases unmatched. This CDR3 reads CASSLAGSSTDTQYF. CDR3 nucleotide sequence: TGTGCCAGCAGCCTAGCGGGAAGTAGCACAGATACGCAGTATTTT.

The rearrangement joins TRBV29-1 to TRBJ2-5; tentatively, D is TRBD2 (5 bases). Trimming cost V 8 bases and J 5 bases, with 18 bases left between them. Germline CDR1 reads SQVTM; CDR2 reads ANQGSEA. CDR3 length equals 13 residues. The CDR3 spells CSSRRHGGETQYF. The DNA for the CDR3 is TGCAGCTCAAGGAGGCACGGCGGGGAGACCCAGTACTTC.

The V call is TRBV2, the J call TRBJ1-2; 7 bases align to TRBD1. The CDR3 has 12 amino acids. V was clipped by 6 bases and J by 8 bases; unmatched bases: 6. CDR1 SNHLY and CDR2 FYNNEI come from the germline V gene. CDR3 in amino acids: CASSDRAGGYTF. The CDR3 nucleotides are TGTGCCAGCAGCGACAGGGCTGGGGGCTACACCTTC.

The chain joins TRBV30 to TRBJ1-2; D is unresolved. CDR1 is GTSNPN, CDR2 SVGIG, per germline (reference sequence). Trimming stripped 7 bases from V and 6 bases from J, with 3 bases between. The CDR3 has 8 amino acids. The CDR3 loop reads CASNGYTF. CDR3 coding DNA: TGTGCCTCCAATGGCTACACCTTC. Variable domain in full (rest from reference TRBV30 and TRBJ1-2): SQTIHQWPATLVQPVGSPLSLECTVEGTSNPNLYWYRQAAGRGLQLLFYSVGIGQISSEVPQNLSASRPQDRQFILSSKKLLLSDSGFYLCASNGYTFGSGTRLTVV.

The chain recombines TRBV5-1 with TRBJ1-1, with D possibly being TRBD1 (5 bases). The CDR3 runs to 14 residues. CDR1 is SGHRS, CDR2 YFSETQ, per germline. Trimming took off 7 bases at V and 1 base at J, with 14 bases between the two ends. CDR3 DNA sequence: TGCGCCAGCGCGCAAGGGGCCGCGAACACTGAAGCTTTCTTT. Residues: CASAQGAANTEAFF.

This clone was detected only once. The V and J genes are TRBV5-1 and TRBJ2-2; D is ambiguous. Germline V gives CDR1 SGHRS, CDR2 YFSETQ. This CDR3 contains 14 residues. Trimming took off 7 bases at V and 4 bases at J, with 14 bases between the two ends. The CDR3 region is CASVGIAGTGELFF. The CDR3 DNA follows: TGCGCCAGCGTTGGTATAGCTGGCACCGGGGAGCTGTTTTTT.

This rearrangement joins TRBV29-1 to TRBJ2-3; tentative D call: TRBD2 (6 bases). Germline CDR1 and CDR2: SQVTM and ANQGSEA. Trimming pared 7 bases from V and 1 base from J, leaving 15 bases between. There are 14 residues in the CDR3. CDR3 sequence reads: CSARGTSRTDTQYF. The DNA for the CDR3 is TGCAGCGCCCGGGGTACTAGCCGCACAGATACGCAGTATTTT.

The chain recombines TRBV2 with TRBJ1-5; D is perhaps TRBD1 (6 bases). V lost 2 bases and J lost 2, with 13 bases in between. The CDR3 extends over 16 amino acids. Germline lookup yields CDR1 SNHLY and CDR2 FYNNEI. The CDR3 reads CASSERVPGGNQPQHF. DNA for the CDR3: TGTGCCAGCAGTGAAAGGGTCCCAGGGGGCAATCAGCCCCAGCATTTT.